This record covers a single T cell receptor beta chain. Its antigen is not identified. This entry belongs to a study of cytomegalovirus exposure and HLA in healthy donors. Notes on the study in general: Researchers reported that a few CMV-associated chains were confirmed in vitro as CMV antigen-specific. With high specificity and sensitivity, the classifier reportedly diagnosed cytomegalovirus status. In a later analysis, TCR beta V- and J-gene trimming was associated with a missense DCLRE1C variant.

Researchers ran the PCR with 60 Vbeta and 13 Jbeta primers. Profiling relied on immunoSEQ multiplex PCR, and the TCRdb table lists in-frame clones only, not all of them. The sample holds some 110,000 clones, about 70% seen once. The germline V gene encodes CDR1 MDHEN and CDR2 SYDVKM. The CDR3 is 14 residues long. Trimming cost V 6 bases and J 7 bases; bases outside gene matches: 11. The chain recombines TRBV28 with TRBJ2-7; 8 bases are shared with TRBD2. The source material was PBMCs. This clonotype originated in a woman between 45 and 60 years old in good health and CMV-seropositive. CDR3 region: CASSLPGGVKEQYF. In DNA, the CDR3 is TGTGCCAGCAGCCTGCCGGGGGGGGTGAAAGAGCAGTACTTC.